The 20 T cell receptor beta chains below all came from one sample that was sequenced in a study of T-cell reconstitution after alpha-beta-depleted transplantation in children. A library of TCRbeta sequences, prepared with unique molecular identifiers, was generated. TCRdb fed the PCR reads into MiXCR, producing one record per CDR3 protein. Of just over 950,000 distinct CDR3 sequences detected, roughly 29% appear once; the ten largest clones hold 28%. The sequencing here drew on PBMCs, mostly from graft donor cells, taken 360 days after TCRalphabeta/CD19-depleted stem cell transplant. The source is a boy under three years old who had a stem cell transplant for SCID, so the T cells may come from the graft donor.

Only a few counts were recorded for this clonotype. The gene calls are TRBV4-3 and TRBJ1-6; weak D call: TRBD1 (6 bases). The CDR3 has 15 residues. The ends were cut back, 0 bases at V and 7 bases at J, with 10 bases in the middle. Per germline, CDR1 LGHNA and CDR2 YSLEER. CDR3 DNA sequence: TGCGCCAGCAGCCAAGATGACAGGAGGAATTCACCCCTCCACTTT. Its protein is CASSQDDRRNSPLHF.

The chain joins TRBV12-3 or TRBV12-4 to TRBJ2-2, with D unresolved. CDR3 length equals 13 residues. V lost 6 bases to trimming and J lost 2 bases, with 7 bases between them. The CDR3 DNA is TGTGCCAGCAGAATGGGTAACACCGGGGAGCTGTTTTTT. Its protein product is CASRMGNTGELFF.

At least ten counts were recorded for this clonotype. The chain joins TRBV12-3 or TRBV12-4 to TRBJ1-2; D is unclear. Trimming took 5 bases from V and 2 from J, leaving 9 bases between them. The CDR3 contains 13 residues. DNA of the CDR3: TGTGCCAGCAGTCTCGGGCGGAACTATGGCTACACCTTC. It codes for CASSLGRNYGYTF.

The J gene is TRBJ2-3, the V gene TRBV7-8; D is tentatively TRBD1 or TRBD2 (5 bases each). Germline V gene lookup returns CDR1 SGHVS and CDR2 FQNEAQ. The V gene lost 2 bases and the J gene lost 0 bases, with 15 bases spanning the gap. The CDR3 extends over 17 amino acids. For the CDR3, the DNA is TGTGCCAGCAGCTTATTTCATTCAGGGACCAGCACAGATACGCAGTATTTT. Its translation: CASSLFHSGTSTDTQYF. The full variable domain, in which reference TRBV7-8 and TRBJ2-3 provide the parts outside the CDR3, is GAGVSQSPRYKVAKRGQDVALRCDPISGHVSLFWYQQALGQGPEFLTYFQNEAQLDKSGLPSDRFFAERPEGSVSTLKIQRTQQEDSAVYLCASSLFHSGTSTDTQYFGPGTRLTVL.

The chain has TRBV12-3 or TRBV12-4 and TRBJ2-1; D is perhaps TRBD1 (5 bases). This CDR3 is built from 16 residues. V lost 0 bases, J lost 1 base, and 10 bases lay in between. CDR3: CASSLAPGLSYNEQFF. In nucleotides, the CDR3 is TGTGCCAGCAGTTTAGCGCCAGGGTTGTCCTACAATGAGCAGTTCTTC.

The rearrangement joins TRBV29-1 to TRBJ2-5; no clear D. The germline gives CDR1 SQVTM, CDR2 ANQGSEA. This CDR3 region has 11 residues. Trimming shortened V by 5 bases and J by 5 bases, and 9 bases separated the two germline ends. The CDR3 loop reads CSVLIRETQYF. CDR3 DNA sequence: TGCAGCGTTTTAATCCGGGAGACCCAGTACTTC.

The genes are TRBV7-9 and TRBJ2-1; possibly TRBD2 for D (6 bases). The germline CDR1 and CDR2 sequences are SEHNR and FQNEAQ (reference sequence). The V end lost 6 bases, the J end lost 2 bases, and 14 bases lay between the germline ends. The CDR3 sequence is 15 residues long. The CDR3 loop reads CASSFPGGAYNEQFF. CDR3 in DNA: TGTGCCAGCAGTTTCCCGGGCGGGGCCTACAATGAGCAGTTCTTC.

This chain joins TRBV7-3 and TRBJ2-2, with 8 positions matching TRBD2. The V gene end was trimmed by 6 bases and the J gene end by 4 bases; junction bases not matched to a gene: 13. This CDR3 comprises 17 residues. The V gene's germline CDR1 is SGHTA and CDR2 FQGTGA. CDR3 amino acids: CASRKLAATKTTGELFF. DNA of the CDR3: TGTGCCAGCAGGAAACTAGCGGCTACGAAGACCACCGGGGAGCTGTTTTTT. Full variable domain (remainder filled in from reference TRBV7-3 and TRBJ2-2): GAGVSQTPSNKVTEKGKYVELRCDPISGHTALYWYRQSLGQGPEFLIYFQGTGAADDSGLPNDRFFAVRPEGSVSTLKIQRTERGDSAVYLCASRKLAATKTTGELFFGEGSRLTVL.

The chain recombines TRBV20-1 with TRBJ2-7; D might be TRBD2 (6 bases). The CDR3 spans 17 residues. Germline CDR1 is DFQATT and CDR2 is SNEGSKA (reference sequence). V was shortened by 6 bases and J by 2 bases, with 26 bases between the two germline ends. The CDR3 here is CSARRGPLRVVPYEQYF. For the CDR3, the DNA is TGCAGTGCCAGGAGGGGCCCTCTCAGGGTTGTTCCCTACGAGCAGTACTTC.

A few counts support this clonotype. The chain has TRBV4-2 and TRBJ1-2; D possibly corresponds to TRBD1 (6 bases). Germline CDR1 reads LGHNA; CDR2 reads YNFKEQ. CDR3 size: 14 residues. V gave up 0 bases and J gave up 3 bases, with 8 bases separating them. CDR3 DNA: TGTGCCAGCAGCCAAGAAGGGGGGCACTATGGCTACACCTTC. Its translation: CASSQEGGHYGYTF.

This chain uses TRBV7-2 with TRBJ2-3; unclear D gene. Trimming shortened V by 3 bases and J by 4 bases, and 8 bases separated the two germline ends. The CDR3 runs 13 residues. The germline gives CDR1 SGHTA, CDR2 FQGNSA. CDR3 sequence reads: CASSFERPDTQYF. The CDR3 nucleotides read TGTGCCAGCAGCTTCGAGCGTCCAGATACGCAGTATTTT.

This clonotype was counted a few times. The rearrangement links TRBV6-5 to TRBJ2-7; 12 nucleotides line up with TRBD1. Per germline, CDR1 MNHEY and CDR2 SVGAGI. Trimming at V came to 2 bases and at J to 8 bases, leaving 7 bases not matched to a gene. CDR3 length equals 15 residues. CDR3 amino acids: CASSYPGTGGGKQYF. The DNA for the CDR3 is TGTGCCAGCAGTTACCCCGGGACAGGGGGCGGAAAGCAGTACTTC.

V is TRBV12-3 or TRBV12-4 and J is TRBJ2-3; maybe TRBD1 (6 bases). Trimming shortened V by 4 bases and J by 4 bases, and 15 bases separated the two germline ends. This CDR3 contains 15 residues. The CDR3: CASSSAPQGPDTQYF. CDR3 coding DNA: TGTGCCAGCAGTTCTGCCCCACAGGGCCCAGATACGCAGTATTTT.

CDR3 sequence reads: CAISEAQGSQFF. CDR3 nucleotide sequence: TGTGCCATCAGTGAGGCCCAGGGGTCGCAGTTCTTC. The J gene is TRBJ2-1, the V gene TRBV10-3; weak D call: TRBD1 (6 bases). The germline gives CDR1 ENHRY, CDR2 SYGVKD. The V end lost 2 bases, the J end lost 12 bases, and 11 bases lay between the germline ends. The CDR3 covers 12 residues.

In DNA form, the CDR3 reads TGTGCCAGCAGCTTAAAGGCAGGGCAAGAGACCCAGTACTTC. This gives the protein CASSLKAGQETQYF. The chain carries TRBV11-2 and TRBJ2-5, with D possibly TRBD1 on 5 matching bases. The CDR3 runs 14 residues. In germline, CDR1 is SGHAT, CDR2 FQNNGV. Trimming took off 2 bases at V and 2 bases at J, with 9 bases between the two ends.

The rearrangement uses TRBV7-7 and TRBJ1-5; TRBD1 aligns across 7 bases. This CDR3 has 16 residues. The germline V gene has CDR1 SSHAT and CDR2 FNYEAQ (reference sequence). The V and J ends lost 5 bases and 3 bases, in that order; junction bases with no gene match: 10. The CDR3 DNA sequence: TGTGCCAGCAGCCGGACAGGCCTCCCTTTCAATCAGCCCCAGCATTTT. This sequence encodes CASSRTGLPFNQPQHF.

This clonotype was observed many times. This chain joins TRBV12-3 or TRBV12-4 and TRBJ2-3; D may correspond to TRBD1 or TRBD2 (5 bases each). This CDR3 comprises 12 residues. V was clipped by 6 bases and J by 6 bases, with 10 bases between them. The CDR3 nucleotides are TGTGCCAGCAGGCAGGGCGGGGATACGCAGTATTTT. This encodes CASRQGGDTQYF.

This clonotype was seen a handful of times. The chain is built from TRBV20-1 and TRBJ1-6; D not certain. The CDR3 is made up of 15 amino acids. The germline V and J ends were trimmed by 0 bases and 2 bases, with 8 bases remaining between them. The germline gives CDR1 DFQATT, CDR2 SNEGSKA (reference sequence). The CDR3 protein is CSARDGPAYNSPLHF. DNA of the CDR3: TGCAGTGCTAGAGATGGTCCAGCCTATAATTCACCCCTCCACTTT.

The DNA of the CDR3 is TGTGCCAGCAGCCGATTCGGGACAGCTGGAAACACCATATATTTT. Amino acids: CASSRFGTAGNTIYF. The V and J genes are TRBV7-9 and TRBJ1-3; the match to TRBD1 covers 7 bases. This CDR3 is 15 amino acids long. Losses at the gene ends were 5 bases for V and 2 bases for J; bases not matched to a gene: 6. Germline-derived CDR1 and CDR2 are SEHNR and FQNEAQ (reference sequence).

V and J are TRBV2 and TRBJ2-3; tentatively, D is TRBD1 or TRBD2 (5 bases each). The V gene's germline CDR1 is SNHLY and CDR2 FYNNEI. Between the trimmed V and J ends, which lost 0 bases and 4 bases, there was a span of 23 bases. CDR3 length: 19 amino acids. CDR3 loop: CASSEALRGFRVDPDTQYF. In DNA, the CDR3 is TGTGCCAGCAGTGAAGCGCTTCGGGGCTTTAGGGTAGACCCAGATACGCAGTATTTT.